This T cell receptor beta chain was obtained from a study of blood T cell repertoires in COVID-19. CDR3 length: 14 amino acids. V was clipped by 5 bases and J by 7 bases; unmatched bases: 4. Germline V gene lookup returns CDR1 MNHEY and CDR2 SMNVEV (reference sequence). Generated by immunoSEQ multiplex PCR, the TCRdb table keeps only in-frame clones and is missing some. The sample lists approximately 280,000 clones; approximately 86% were seen once. V usage is TRBV27 and J usage is TRBJ2-2, with 10 bases lining up with TRBD2. The origin of this receptor is a woman aged 30 to 39 who had recovered from COVID-19. Sequencing was done on a sample of peripheral blood. CDR3 sequence (DNA): TGTGCCAGCAGTGGGCTAGCGGGAGTCGGGGAGCTGTTTTTT. It encodes CASSGLAGVGELFF.